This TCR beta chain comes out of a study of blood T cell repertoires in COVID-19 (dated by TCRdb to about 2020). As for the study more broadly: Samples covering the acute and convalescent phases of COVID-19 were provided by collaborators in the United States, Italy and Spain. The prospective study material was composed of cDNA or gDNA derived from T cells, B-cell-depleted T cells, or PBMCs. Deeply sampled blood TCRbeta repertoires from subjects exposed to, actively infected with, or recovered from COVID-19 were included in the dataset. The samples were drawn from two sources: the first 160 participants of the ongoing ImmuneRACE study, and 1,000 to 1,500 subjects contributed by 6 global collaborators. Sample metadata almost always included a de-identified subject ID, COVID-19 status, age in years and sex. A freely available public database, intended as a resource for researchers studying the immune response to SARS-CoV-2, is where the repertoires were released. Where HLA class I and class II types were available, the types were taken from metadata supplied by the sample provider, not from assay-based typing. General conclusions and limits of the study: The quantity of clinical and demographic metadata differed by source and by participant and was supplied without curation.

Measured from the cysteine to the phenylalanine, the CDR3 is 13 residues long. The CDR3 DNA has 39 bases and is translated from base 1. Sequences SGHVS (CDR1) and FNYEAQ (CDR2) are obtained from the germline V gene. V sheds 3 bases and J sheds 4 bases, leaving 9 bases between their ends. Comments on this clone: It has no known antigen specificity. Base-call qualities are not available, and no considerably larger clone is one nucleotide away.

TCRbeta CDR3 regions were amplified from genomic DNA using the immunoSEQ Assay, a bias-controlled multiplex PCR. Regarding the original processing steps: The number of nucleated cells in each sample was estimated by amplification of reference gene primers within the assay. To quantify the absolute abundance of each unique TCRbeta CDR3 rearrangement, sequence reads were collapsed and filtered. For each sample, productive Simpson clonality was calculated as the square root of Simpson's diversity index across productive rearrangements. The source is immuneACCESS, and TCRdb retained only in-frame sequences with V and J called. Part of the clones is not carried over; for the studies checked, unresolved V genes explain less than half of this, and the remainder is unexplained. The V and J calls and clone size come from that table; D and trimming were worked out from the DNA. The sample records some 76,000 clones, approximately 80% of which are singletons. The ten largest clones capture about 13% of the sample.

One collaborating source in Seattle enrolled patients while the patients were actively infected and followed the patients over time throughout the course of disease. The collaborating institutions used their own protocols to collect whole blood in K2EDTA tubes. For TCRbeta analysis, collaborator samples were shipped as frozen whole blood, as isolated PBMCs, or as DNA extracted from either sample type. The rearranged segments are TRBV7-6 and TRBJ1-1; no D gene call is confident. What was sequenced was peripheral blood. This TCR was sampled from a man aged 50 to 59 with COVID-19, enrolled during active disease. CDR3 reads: CASSLPGFTEAFF. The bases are TGTGCCAGCAGCTTGCCGGGGTTCACTGAAGCTTTCTTT.